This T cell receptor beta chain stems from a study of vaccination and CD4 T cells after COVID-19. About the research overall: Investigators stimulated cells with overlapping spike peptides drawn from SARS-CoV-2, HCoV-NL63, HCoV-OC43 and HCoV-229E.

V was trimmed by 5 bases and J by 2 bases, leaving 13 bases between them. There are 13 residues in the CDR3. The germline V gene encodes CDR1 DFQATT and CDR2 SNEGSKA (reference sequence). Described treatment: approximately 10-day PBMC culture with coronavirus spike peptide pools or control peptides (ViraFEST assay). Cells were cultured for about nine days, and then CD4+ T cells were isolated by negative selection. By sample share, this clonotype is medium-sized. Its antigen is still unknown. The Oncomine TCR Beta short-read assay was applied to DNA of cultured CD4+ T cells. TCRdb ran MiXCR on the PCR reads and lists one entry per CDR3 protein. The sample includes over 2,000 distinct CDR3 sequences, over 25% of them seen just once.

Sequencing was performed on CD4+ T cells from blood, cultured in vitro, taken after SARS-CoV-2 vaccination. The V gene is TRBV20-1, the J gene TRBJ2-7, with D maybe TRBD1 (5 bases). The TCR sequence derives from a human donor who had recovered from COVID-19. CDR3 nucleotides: TGCAGTGCTGGAAGGACATCCGCCTACGAGCAGTACTTC. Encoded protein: CSAGRTSAYEQYF.